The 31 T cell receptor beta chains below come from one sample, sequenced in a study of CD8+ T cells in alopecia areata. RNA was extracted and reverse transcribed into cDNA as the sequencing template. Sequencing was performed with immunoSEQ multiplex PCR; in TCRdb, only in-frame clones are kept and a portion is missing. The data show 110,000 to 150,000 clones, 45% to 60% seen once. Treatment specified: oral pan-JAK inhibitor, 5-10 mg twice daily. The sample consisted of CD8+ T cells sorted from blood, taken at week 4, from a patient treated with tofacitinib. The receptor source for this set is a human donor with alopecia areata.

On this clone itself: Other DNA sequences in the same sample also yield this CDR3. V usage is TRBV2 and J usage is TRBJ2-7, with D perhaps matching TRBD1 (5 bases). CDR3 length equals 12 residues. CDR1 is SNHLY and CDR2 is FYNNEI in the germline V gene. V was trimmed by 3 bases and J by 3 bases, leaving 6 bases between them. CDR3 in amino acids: CASSDDSYEQYF. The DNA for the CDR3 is TGTGCCAGCAGTGATGACAGCTACGAGCAGTACTTC.

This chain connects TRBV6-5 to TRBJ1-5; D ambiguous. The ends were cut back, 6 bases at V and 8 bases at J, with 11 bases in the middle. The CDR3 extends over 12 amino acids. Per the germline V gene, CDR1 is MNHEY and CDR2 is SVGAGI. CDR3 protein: CASSPSGEPQHF. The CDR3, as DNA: TGTGCCAGCAGCCCCAGTGGGGAGCCCCAGCATTTT.

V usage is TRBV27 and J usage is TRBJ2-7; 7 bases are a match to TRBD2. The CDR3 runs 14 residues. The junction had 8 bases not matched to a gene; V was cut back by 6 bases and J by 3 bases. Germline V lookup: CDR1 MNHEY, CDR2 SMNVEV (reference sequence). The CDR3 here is CASRRAGVVYEQYF. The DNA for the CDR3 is TGTGCCAGCAGGAGGGCGGGGGTTGTCTACGAGCAGTACTTC.

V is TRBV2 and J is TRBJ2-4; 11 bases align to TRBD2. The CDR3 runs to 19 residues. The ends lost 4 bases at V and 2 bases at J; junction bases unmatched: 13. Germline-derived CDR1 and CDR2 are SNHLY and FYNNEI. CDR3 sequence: CASSVVAGGSSLTKNIQYF. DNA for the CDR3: TGTGCCAGCAGTGTAGTAGCGGGGGGGTCATCTCTAACCAAAAACATTCAGTACTTC. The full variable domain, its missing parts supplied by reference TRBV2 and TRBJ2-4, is EPEVTQTPSHQVTQMGQEVILRCVPISNHLYFYWYRQILGQKVEFLVSFYNNEISEKSEIFDDQFSVERPDGSNFTLKIRSTKLEDSAMYFCASSVVAGGSSLTKNIQYFGAGTRLSVL.

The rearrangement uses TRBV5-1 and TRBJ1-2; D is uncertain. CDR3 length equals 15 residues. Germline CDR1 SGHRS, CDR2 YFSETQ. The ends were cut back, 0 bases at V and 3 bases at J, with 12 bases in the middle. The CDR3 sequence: CASSLESALYYGYTF. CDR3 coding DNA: TGCGCCAGCAGCTTGGAGTCAGCCTTATACTATGGCTACACCTTC.

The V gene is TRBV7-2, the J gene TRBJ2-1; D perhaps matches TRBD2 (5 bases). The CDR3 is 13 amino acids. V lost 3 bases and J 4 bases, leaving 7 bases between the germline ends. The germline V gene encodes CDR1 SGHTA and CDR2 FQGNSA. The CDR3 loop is CASSFRDYNEQFF. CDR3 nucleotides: TGTGCCAGCAGCTTTCGGGATTACAATGAGCAGTTCTTC. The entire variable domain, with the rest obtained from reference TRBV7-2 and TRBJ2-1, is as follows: GAGVSQSPSNKVTEKGKDVELRCDPISGHTALYWYRQSLGQGLEFLIYFQGNSAPDKSGLPSDRFSAERTGGSVSTLTIQRTQQEDSAVYLCASSFRDYNEQFFGPGTRLTVL.

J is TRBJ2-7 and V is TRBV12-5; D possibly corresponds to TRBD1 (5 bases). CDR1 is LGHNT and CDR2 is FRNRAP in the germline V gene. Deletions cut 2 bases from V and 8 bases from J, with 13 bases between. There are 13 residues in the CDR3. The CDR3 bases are TGTGCTAGTGGTTTGTCATCTACAGGACAGCAGTACTTC. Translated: CASGLSSTGQQYF.

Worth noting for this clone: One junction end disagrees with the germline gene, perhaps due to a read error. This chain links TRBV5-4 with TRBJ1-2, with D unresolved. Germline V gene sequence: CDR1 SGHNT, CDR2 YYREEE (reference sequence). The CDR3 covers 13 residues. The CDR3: CASSLNSHYGCTF. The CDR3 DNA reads TGTGCCAGCAGCTTGAACAGCCACTATGGCTGCACCTTC.

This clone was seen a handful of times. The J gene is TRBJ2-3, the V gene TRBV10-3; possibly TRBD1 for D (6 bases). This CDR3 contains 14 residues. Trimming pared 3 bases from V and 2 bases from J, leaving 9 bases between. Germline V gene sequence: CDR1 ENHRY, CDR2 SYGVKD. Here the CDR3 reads CAISDRGITDTQYF. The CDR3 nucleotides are TGTGCCATCAGTGACAGGGGAATCACAGATACGCAGTATTTT.

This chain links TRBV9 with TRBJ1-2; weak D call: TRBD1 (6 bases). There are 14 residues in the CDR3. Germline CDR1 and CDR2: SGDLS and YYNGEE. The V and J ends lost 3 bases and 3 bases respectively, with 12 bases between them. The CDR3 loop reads CASSEGDAHYGYTF. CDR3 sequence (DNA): TGTGCCAGCAGCGAGGGGGACGCTCACTATGGCTACACCTTC.

The CDR3 protein is CASSLALRNEQFF. CDR3 DNA: TGTGCCAGCAGCTTAGCGCTCAGGAATGAGCAGTTCTTC. The chain carries TRBV7-9 and TRBJ2-1; no clear D. The CDR3 runs 13 residues. V dropped 0 bases and J dropped 7 bases, with 7 bases sitting between them. Germline V gene lookup returns CDR1 SEHNR and CDR2 FQNEAQ (reference sequence).

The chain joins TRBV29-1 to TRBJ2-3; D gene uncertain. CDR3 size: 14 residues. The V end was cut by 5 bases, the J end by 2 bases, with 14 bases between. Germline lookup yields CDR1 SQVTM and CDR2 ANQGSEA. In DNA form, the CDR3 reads TGCAGCGTTAGACTGGCCCTTCCCACAGATACGCAGTATTTT. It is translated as CSVRLALPTDTQYF.

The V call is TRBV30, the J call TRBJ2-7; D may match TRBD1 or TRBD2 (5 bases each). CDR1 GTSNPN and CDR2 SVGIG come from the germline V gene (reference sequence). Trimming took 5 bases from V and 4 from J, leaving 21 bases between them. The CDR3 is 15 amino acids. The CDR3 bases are TGTGCCTGGGTCGGGAAGGTGGGGGTAGGATACGAGCAGTACTTC. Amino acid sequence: CAWVGKVGVGYEQYF.

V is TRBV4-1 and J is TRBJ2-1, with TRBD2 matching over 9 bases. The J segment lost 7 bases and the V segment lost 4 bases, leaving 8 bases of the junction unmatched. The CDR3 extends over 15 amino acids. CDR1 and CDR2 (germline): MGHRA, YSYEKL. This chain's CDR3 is CASSPLAGGSNEQFF. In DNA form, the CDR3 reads TGCGCCAGCAGCCCCCTGGCGGGGGGGTCTAATGAGCAGTTCTTC.

CDR3 loop: CASSLRDEDNEQYF. In DNA form, the CDR3 reads TGTGCCAGCAGCTTACGGGACGAGGACAACGAGCAGTACTTC. The chain joins TRBV7-9 to TRBJ2-7, with D possibly being TRBD1 or TRBD2 (5 bases each). The CDR3 is 14 amino acids. Germline loops: CDR1 SEHNR, CDR2 FQNEAQ (reference sequence). V dropped 2 bases and J dropped 5 bases, with 13 bases sitting between them.

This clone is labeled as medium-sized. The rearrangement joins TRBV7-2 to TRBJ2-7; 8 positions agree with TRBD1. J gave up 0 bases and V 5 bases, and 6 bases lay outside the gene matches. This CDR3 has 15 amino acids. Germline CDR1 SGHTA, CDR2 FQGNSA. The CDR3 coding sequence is TGTGCCAGCAGCCAGTGGGACAGGAGCTCCTACGAGCAGTACTTC. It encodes CASSQWDRSSYEQYF.

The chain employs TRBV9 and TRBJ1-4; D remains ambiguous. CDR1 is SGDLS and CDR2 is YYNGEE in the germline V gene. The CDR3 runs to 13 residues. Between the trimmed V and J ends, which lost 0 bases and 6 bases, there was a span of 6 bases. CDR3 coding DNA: TGTGCCAGCAGCGTAGGAGGTGATGAAAAACTGTTTTTT. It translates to CASSVGGDEKLFF.

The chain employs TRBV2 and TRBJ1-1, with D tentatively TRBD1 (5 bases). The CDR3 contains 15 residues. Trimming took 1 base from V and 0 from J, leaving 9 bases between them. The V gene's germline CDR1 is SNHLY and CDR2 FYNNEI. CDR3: CASSEDLGLNTEAFF. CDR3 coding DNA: TGTGCCAGCAGTGAAGATCTGGGACTGAACACTGAAGCTTTCTTT. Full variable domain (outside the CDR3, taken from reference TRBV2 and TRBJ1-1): EPEVTQTPSHQVTQMGQEVILRCVPISNHLYFYWYRQILGQKVEFLVSFYNNEISEKSEIFDDQFSVERPDGSNFTLKIRSTKLEDSAMYFCASSEDLGLNTEAFFGQGTRLTVV.

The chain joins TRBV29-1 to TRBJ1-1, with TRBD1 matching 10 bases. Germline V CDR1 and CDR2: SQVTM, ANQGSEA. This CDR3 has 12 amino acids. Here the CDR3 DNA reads TGCAGTGCTGGGACAGGGGCCACTGAAGCTTTCTTT. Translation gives CSAGTGATEAFF.

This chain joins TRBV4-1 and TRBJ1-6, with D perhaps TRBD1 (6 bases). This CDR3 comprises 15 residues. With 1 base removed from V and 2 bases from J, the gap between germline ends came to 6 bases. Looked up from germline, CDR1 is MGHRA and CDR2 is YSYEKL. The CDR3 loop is CASSQGDTYNSPLHF. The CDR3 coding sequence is TGCGCCAGCAGCCAAGGGGACACCTATAATTCACCCCTCCACTTT.

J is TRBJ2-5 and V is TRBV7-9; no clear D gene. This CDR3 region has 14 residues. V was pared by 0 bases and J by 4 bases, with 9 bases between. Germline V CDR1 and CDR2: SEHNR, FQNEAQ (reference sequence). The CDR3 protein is CASSLAASSETQYF. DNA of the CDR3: TGTGCCAGCAGCTTAGCAGCCTCGTCAGAGACCCAGTACTTC.

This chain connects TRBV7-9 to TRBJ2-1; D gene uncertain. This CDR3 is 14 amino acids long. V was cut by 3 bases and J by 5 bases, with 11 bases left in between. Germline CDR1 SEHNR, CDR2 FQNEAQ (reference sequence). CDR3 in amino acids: CASSLVVGHNEQFF. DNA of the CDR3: TGTGCCAGCAGCTTGGTTGTGGGCCACAATGAGCAGTTCTTC. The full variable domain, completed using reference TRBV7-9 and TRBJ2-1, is DTGVSQNPRHKITKRGQNVTFRCDPISEHNRLYWYRQTLGQGPEFLTYFQNEAQLEKSRLLSDRFSAERPKGSFSTLEIQRTEQGDSAMYLCASSLVVGHNEQFFGPGTRLTVL.

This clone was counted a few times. The CDR3 region is CASSPPMANEQFF. CDR3 in DNA: TGTGCCAGCAGCCCCCCCATGGCCAATGAGCAGTTCTTC. The chain joins TRBV7-9 to TRBJ2-1; D gene uncertain. CDR3 length: 13 amino acids. The germline gives CDR1 SEHNR, CDR2 FQNEAQ (reference sequence). Trimming took off 5 bases at V and 6 bases at J, with 11 bases between the two ends.

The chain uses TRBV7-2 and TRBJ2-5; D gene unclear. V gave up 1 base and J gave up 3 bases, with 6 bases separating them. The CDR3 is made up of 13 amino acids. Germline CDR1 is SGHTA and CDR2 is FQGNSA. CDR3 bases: TGTGCCAGCAGCTTAGGCCCGAAAGAGACCCAGTACTTC. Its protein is CASSLGPKETQYF.

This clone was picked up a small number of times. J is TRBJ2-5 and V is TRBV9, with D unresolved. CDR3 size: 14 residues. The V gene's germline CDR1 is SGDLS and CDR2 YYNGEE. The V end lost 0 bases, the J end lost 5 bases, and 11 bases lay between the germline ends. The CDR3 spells CASSVATRRETQYF. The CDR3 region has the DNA TGTGCCAGCAGCGTAGCGACGCGACGGGAGACCCAGTACTTC.

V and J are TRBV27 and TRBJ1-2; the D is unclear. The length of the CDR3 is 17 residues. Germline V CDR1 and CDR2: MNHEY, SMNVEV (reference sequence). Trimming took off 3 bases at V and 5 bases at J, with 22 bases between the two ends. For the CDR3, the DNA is TGTGCCAGCAGTTTTAGAACTCGCGCCGGGATTCCTTATGGCTACACCTTC. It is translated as CASSFRTRAGIPYGYTF.

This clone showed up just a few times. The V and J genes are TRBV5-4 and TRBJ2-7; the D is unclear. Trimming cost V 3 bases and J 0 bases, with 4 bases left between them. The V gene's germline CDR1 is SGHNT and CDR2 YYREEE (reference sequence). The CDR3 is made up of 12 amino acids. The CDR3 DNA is TGTGCCAGCAGCTATAACTCCTACGAGCAGTACTTC. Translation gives CASSYNSYEQYF.

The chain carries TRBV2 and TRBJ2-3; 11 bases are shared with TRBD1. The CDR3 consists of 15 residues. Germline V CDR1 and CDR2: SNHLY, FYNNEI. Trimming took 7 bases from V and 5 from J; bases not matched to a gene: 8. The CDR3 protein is CASTQGQGVGDTQYF. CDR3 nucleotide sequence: TGTGCCAGCACCCAGGGACAGGGGGTGGGAGATACGCAGTATTTT.

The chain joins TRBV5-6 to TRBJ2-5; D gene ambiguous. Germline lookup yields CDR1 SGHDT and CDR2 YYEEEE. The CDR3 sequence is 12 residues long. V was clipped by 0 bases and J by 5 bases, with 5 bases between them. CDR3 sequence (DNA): TGTGCCAGCAGCTTGGACGGGGAGACCCAGTACTTC. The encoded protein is CASSLDGETQYF. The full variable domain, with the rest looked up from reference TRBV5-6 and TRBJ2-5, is DAGVTQSPTHLIKTRGQQVTLRCSPKSGHDTVSWYQQALGQGPQFIFQYYEEEERQRGNFPDRFSGHQFPNYSSELNVNALLLGDSALYLCASSLDGETQYFGPGTRLLVL.

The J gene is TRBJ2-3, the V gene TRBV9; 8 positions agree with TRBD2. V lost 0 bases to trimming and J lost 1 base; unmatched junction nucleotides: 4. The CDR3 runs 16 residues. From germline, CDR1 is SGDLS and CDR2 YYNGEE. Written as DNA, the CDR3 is TGTGCCAGCAGCGTAGCTACGCGGGGGGGCACAGATACGCAGTATTTT. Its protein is CASSVATRGGTDTQYF.

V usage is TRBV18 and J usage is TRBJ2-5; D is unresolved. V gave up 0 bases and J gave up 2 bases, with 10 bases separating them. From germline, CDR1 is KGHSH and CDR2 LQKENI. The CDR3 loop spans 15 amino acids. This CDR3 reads CASSPPRLQQETQYF. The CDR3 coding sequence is TGTGCCAGCTCACCACCACGGCTCCAACAAGAGACCCAGTACTTC.